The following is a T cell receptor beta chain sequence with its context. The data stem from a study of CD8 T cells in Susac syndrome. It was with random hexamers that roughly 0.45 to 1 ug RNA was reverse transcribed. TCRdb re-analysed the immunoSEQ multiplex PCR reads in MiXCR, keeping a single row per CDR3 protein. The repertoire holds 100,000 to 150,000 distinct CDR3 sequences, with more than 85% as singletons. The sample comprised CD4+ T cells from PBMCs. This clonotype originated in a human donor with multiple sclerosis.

CDR3: CASSRRISTDTQYF. The CDR3, as DNA: TGTGCCAGCAGTCGCCGGATTAGCACAGATACGCAGTATTTT. The rearrangement joins TRBV12-3 or TRBV12-4 to TRBJ2-3; D ambiguous. Trimming stripped 5 bases from V and 0 bases from J, with 9 bases between. The CDR3 has 14 residues.